These 10 T cell receptor beta chains were all obtained from the same sample, sequenced in a study of molecular identifiers for immune sequencing clone quantification. TCRdb recomputed calls from the PCR reads with MiXCR, one row per CDR3 protein. The data hold 60,000 to 65,000 distinct CDR3 sequences, with under 20% observed a single time. Sequences were obtained from naive CD8+ T cells from blood, with Jurkat cell RNA spiked in. Subset in this sample: FACS-sorted CD8+CD4-CCR7+CD45RA+ naive T cells. These receptors all stem from a human donor in good health. Some libraries in this study had Jurkat cell RNA spiked in.

This clonotype was detected only once. The CDR3 region has the DNA TGCGCCAGCAGCTTGGCACCAGGGCAGAACTCCTACGAGCAGTACTTC. Translating it yields CASSLAPGQNSYEQYF. The J gene is TRBJ2-7, the V gene TRBV5-1, with a possible D match to TRBD1 (5 bases). V was cut by 0 bases and J by 0 bases, with 13 bases left in between. Germline V gene lookup returns CDR1 SGHRS and CDR2 YFSETQ. The CDR3 contains 16 residues.

On this clonotype: A single base separates this from a much larger clone, so it may be a read error. The chain carries TRBV28 and TRBJ1-1, with D hard to call. This CDR3 contains 16 residues. The germline gives CDR1 MDHEN, CDR2 SYDVKM. Trimming pared 3 bases from V and 9 bases from J, leaving 23 bases between. CDR3 nucleotides: TGTGCCAGCAGTTTTGCGGGCGGAGGGAACACTGGGCAAGCTTTCTTT. Translated: CASSFAGGGNTGQAFF.

This chain joins TRBV20-1 and TRBJ2-3; TRBD2 aligns across 10 bases. Germline V CDR1 and CDR2: DFQATT, SNEGSKA (reference sequence). The CDR3 consists of 17 residues. The ends lost 0 bases at V and 2 bases at J; junction bases unmatched: 8. Written as DNA, the CDR3 is TGCAGTGCTAGAGATTTAAAAGCGGGAGGGCCCACAGATACGCAGTATTTT. It specifies CSARDLKAGGPTDTQYF.

There are many counts of this clonotype. V usage is TRBV27 and J usage is TRBJ2-7; 11 bases fit TRBD2. The CDR3 extends over 15 amino acids. Trimming took 1 base from V and 2 from J; bases not matched to a gene: 1. The germline V gene encodes CDR1 MNHEY and CDR2 SMNVEV (reference sequence). CDR3 sequence reads: CASSLLAGGPYEQYF. For the CDR3, the DNA is TGTGCCAGCAGTTTATTAGCGGGAGGGCCCTACGAGCAGTACTTC.

This clonotype was recorded at least ten times. The chain links TRBV19 to TRBJ2-7; 8 nucleotides match TRBD1. Trimming cost V 0 bases and J 4 bases; bases outside gene matches: 5. The CDR3 sequence is 15 residues long. CDR1 and CDR2 from the germline V gene are LNHDA and SQIVND (reference sequence). The CDR3 nucleotides read TGTGCCAGTAGTATAGACACCGGGACAGGTTACGAGCAGTACTTC. This sequence encodes CASSIDTGTGYEQYF.

In its sample, this clonotype was seen many times. The rearrangement links TRBV27 to TRBJ2-6; possibly TRBD1 or TRBD2 for D (5 bases each). Germline V gene lookup returns CDR1 MNHEY and CDR2 SMNVEV (reference sequence). Trimming pared 10 bases from V and 4 bases from J, leaving 17 bases between. This CDR3 has 15 amino acids. Here the CDR3 reads CATRGEWQGANVLTF. The CDR3 coding sequence is TGTGCCACCCGAGGGGAATGGCAGGGGGCCAACGTCCTGACTTTC.

This clonotype has only one observation. One base away lies a much larger clone, so this may be a sequencing read error. The rearrangement uses TRBV27 and TRBJ2-1; possible D gene TRBD2, 5 bases. Germline V gene data show CDR1 as MNHEY and CDR2 as SMNVEV (reference sequence). The CDR3 consists of 14 residues. V lost 8 bases, J lost 2 bases, and 13 bases lay in between. The CDR3 region has the DNA TGTGCCAGCGGCAACGGGATCACCTACAATGAGCAGTTCTTC. Translation: CASGNGITYNEQFF.

This clonotype was seen only a few times. This chain links TRBV12-3 or TRBV12-4 with TRBJ1-5, with a possible D match to TRBD1 (5 bases). The CDR3 contains 14 residues. V lost 3 bases and J 7 bases, leaving 13 bases between the germline ends. In DNA, the CDR3 is TGTGCCAGCAGTTTTGGGGGGAGTTGGCAGCCCCAGCATTTT. This gives the protein CASSFGGSWQPQHF.

With regard to this clonotype: A single base separates this from a much larger clone, so it may be a read error. The CDR3 DNA reads TGCAGTGCTAGAGATCCGAGGGGACAGCGGCCCCAGCATTTT. It translates to CSARDPRGQRPQHF. The genes are TRBV20-1 and TRBJ1-5; TRBD1 matches at 7 bases. Germline CDR1 is DFQATT and CDR2 is SNEGSKA (reference sequence). The V and J ends lost 0 bases and 9 bases, in that order; junction bases with no gene match: 8. CDR3 size: 14 residues.

This clonotype was seen ten or more times. The rearrangement uses TRBV30 and TRBJ2-7; tentative D call: TRBD1 (6 bases). The CDR3 is 13 amino acids. Germline V CDR1 and CDR2: GTSNPN, SVGIG (reference sequence). V lost 5 bases, J lost 2 bases, and 13 bases lay in between. The CDR3 nucleotides read TGTGCCTGGGGTCGGGACATGACCTACGAGCAGTACTTC. Translation gives CAWGRDMTYEQYF.